This TCR beta chain was obtained from a study of radiotherapy plus CTLA-4 blockade in lung cancer. About the research overall: With 25% to 40% of patients having disease control, objective responses were seen in under 20%. The study's findings and limits: Expansion in blood of tumor-derived TCR clones was seen after radiotherapy plus ipilimumab.

This CDR3 spans 20 amino acids. Trimming cost V 4 bases and J 1 base; bases outside gene matches: 20. Germline CDR1 and CDR2: MGHRA and YSYEKL. Measured with immunoSEQ multiplex PCR; TCRdb has only the in-frame clones, and not every one. The repertoire holds about 85,000 clones, with around 87% as singletons. It was focal radiation plus CTLA-4 blockade with ipilimumab that patients with chemo-refractory metastatic non-small-cell lung cancer received. With regard to this clone: Its antigen is still unknown.

V and J are TRBV4-1 and TRBJ1-2; 8 bases agree with TRBD1. The sequences come from peripheral blood, collected from a patient treated with radiotherapy plus ipilimumab. The sequence came from a human donor with non-small cell lung cancer who had a partial response to radiotherapy plus ipilimumab. The CDR3 DNA sequence: TGCGCCAGCAGCCCCTTTCTGGGACAGGCGTCAGAGGGTCGTAACTATGGCTACACCTTC. This encodes CASSPFLGQASEGRNYGYTF.